A selection of T cell receptor beta chains follows, all from one sample in a study of blood T cell repertoires in COVID-19. Using immunoSEQ multiplex PCR, the repertoire was profiled, and TCRdb retains in-frame clones only, with some absent. This table has 280,000 or so clones, more than 70% appearing once. Specimen: peripheral blood. The receptors originated from a woman aged 30 to 39 who had recovered from COVID-19. Both conserved end residues are part of each CDR3. A D gene is named only where the DNA matches it firmly. Clone size is not always given. Where it is, it says once, few, many or a class for expanded clones.

abundance: -
v_gene: TRBV5-4
d_gene: -
j_gene: TRBJ2-3
CDR3nt: TGTGCCAGCAGTTATTCGGGTCTTAGCACAGATACGCAGTATTTT
CDR3aa: CASSYSGLSTDTQYF

abundance: -
v_gene: TRBV7-2
d_gene: -
j_gene: TRBJ2-7
CDR3nt: TGTGCCAGCAGCGTGGAGAGGCTCTACGAGCAGTACTTC
CDR3aa: CASSVERLYEQYF

abundance: -
v_gene: TRBV5-1
d_gene: TRBD2
j_gene: TRBJ2-3
CDR3nt: TGCGCCAGCGGTAGGACTAGCGGGGGGCTGAGGGCAGATACGCAGTATTTT
CDR3aa: CASGRTSGGLRADTQYF

abundance: -
v_gene: TRBV4-3
d_gene: TRBD2
j_gene: TRBJ2-1
CDR3nt: TGCGCCAGCAGCCAAGTCTGGCGGGGGGGCCTTGAGCAGTTCTTC
CDR3aa: CASSQVWRGGLEQFF

abundance: -
v_gene: TRBV7-9
d_gene: -
j_gene: TRBJ1-2
CDR3nt: TGTGCCAGCAGCTCGGGGACACAAGCTAACTATGGCTACACCTTC
CDR3aa: CASSSGTQANYGYTF

abundance: few
v_gene: TRBV19
d_gene: TRBD1
j_gene: TRBJ1-4
CDR3nt: TGTGCCAGTAGTATAGCCGGACAGGGTCGCGAAAAACTGTTTTTT
CDR3aa: CASSIAGQGREKLFF

abundance: -
v_gene: TRBV6-1
d_gene: -
j_gene: TRBJ1-1
CDR3nt: TGTGCCAGCAGTGAACCGGTTTCTGAAGCTTTCTTT
CDR3aa: CASSEPVSEAFF

abundance: -
v_gene: TRBV7-9
d_gene: TRBD1
j_gene: TRBJ2-5
CDR3nt: TGTGCCAGCAGCCTCCTATATGGGCGGCAGGGGGACCAAGAGACCCAGTACTTC
CDR3aa: CASSLLYGRQGDQETQYF

abundance: -
v_gene: TRBV5-1
d_gene: TRBD1
j_gene: TRBJ2-7
CDR3nt: TGCGCCAGCAGCCCGGGGCCGGACAGGGGTAGGGGCGAGCAGTACTTC
CDR3aa: CASSPGPDRGRGEQYF

abundance: -
v_gene: TRBV19
d_gene: TRBD1
j_gene: TRBJ2-7
CDR3nt: TGTGCCAGTAGTATGGCCTGGACAGGCGTCTACGAGCAGTACTTC
CDR3aa: CASSMAWTGVYEQYF

abundance: -
v_gene: TRBV27
d_gene: -
j_gene: TRBJ2-5
CDR3nt: TGTGCCAGCAGTTTACGGACAGAAGAGACCCAGTACTTC
CDR3aa: CASSLRTEETQYF

abundance: -
v_gene: TRBV6-5
d_gene: -
j_gene: TRBJ2-7
CDR3nt: TGTGCCAGCAGTTACGCCGGGAACCTCTACGAGCAGTACTTC
CDR3aa: CASSYAGNLYEQYF

abundance: -
v_gene: TRBV10-3
d_gene: -
j_gene: TRBJ2-4
CDR3nt: TGTGCCATCAGTGTCGGGGGAGGAGGCATTCAGTACTTC
CDR3aa: CAISVGGGGIQYF

abundance: -
v_gene: TRBV24-1
d_gene: TRBD1
j_gene: TRBJ2-7
CDR3nt: TGTGCCACCAGTGAAAACCAGGAAGGGACAGCCCACGAGCAGTACTTC
CDR3aa: CATSENQEGTAHEQYF

abundance: -
v_gene: TRBV24-1
d_gene: TRBD1
j_gene: TRBJ2-7
CDR3nt: TGTGCCACCAGTGATTCCGCCGGGACAGGCGGCTACGAGCAGTACTTC
CDR3aa: CATSDSAGTGGYEQYF

abundance: -
v_gene: TRBV5-1
d_gene: TRBD2
j_gene: TRBJ2-1
CDR3nt: TGCGCCAGCAGCTTTGGACTAGGGGTGTTTGAGCAGTTCTTC
CDR3aa: CASSFGLGVFEQFF

abundance: -
v_gene: TRBV7-3
d_gene: TRBD2
j_gene: TRBJ2-3
CDR3nt: TGTGCCAGCAGCTTAGATGGGACTAGCGGGTATACGCAGTATTTT
CDR3aa: CASSLDGTSGYTQYF

abundance: -
v_gene: TRBV3-1/TRBV3-2
d_gene: -
j_gene: TRBJ2-1
CDR3nt: TGTGCCAGCAGCCAAGATAGCTGGCGGGGATTCAGCTCCTACAATGAGCAGTTCTTC
CDR3aa: CASSQDSWRGFSSYNEQFF

abundance: -
v_gene: TRBV28
d_gene: TRBD1
j_gene: TRBJ2-3
CDR3nt: TGTGCCAGCAGGGACAGGGATACGCAGTATTTT
CDR3aa: CASRDRDTQYF

abundance: -
v_gene: TRBV5-1
d_gene: TRBD2
j_gene: TRBJ2-1
CDR3nt: TGCGCCAGCAGCTTGGACGGGGGGGCGATCAATGAGCAGTTCTTC
CDR3aa: CASSLDGGAINEQFF

abundance: once
v_gene: TRBV6-5
d_gene: -
j_gene: TRBJ1-1
CDR3nt: TGTGCCAGCAGTTACCATCAGAAATCGAACACTGAAGCTTTCTTT
CDR3aa: CASSYHQKSNTEAFF

abundance: -
v_gene: TRBV5-1
d_gene: -
j_gene: TRBJ2-2
CDR3nt: TGCGCCAGCAGAATAACGGGGGACACCGGGGAGCTGTTTTTT
CDR3aa: CASRITGDTGELFF

abundance: -
v_gene: TRBV5-1
d_gene: -
j_gene: TRBJ2-5
CDR3nt: TGCGCCAGCAGCCAGTCGCTTCGGGAACAAGAGACCCAGTACTTC
CDR3aa: CASSQSLREQETQYF

abundance: -
v_gene: TRBV27
d_gene: TRBD1
j_gene: TRBJ1-3
CDR3nt: TGTGCCAGCAGGGGGACAGGGGCGGGAAACACCATATATTTT
CDR3aa: CASRGTGAGNTIYF